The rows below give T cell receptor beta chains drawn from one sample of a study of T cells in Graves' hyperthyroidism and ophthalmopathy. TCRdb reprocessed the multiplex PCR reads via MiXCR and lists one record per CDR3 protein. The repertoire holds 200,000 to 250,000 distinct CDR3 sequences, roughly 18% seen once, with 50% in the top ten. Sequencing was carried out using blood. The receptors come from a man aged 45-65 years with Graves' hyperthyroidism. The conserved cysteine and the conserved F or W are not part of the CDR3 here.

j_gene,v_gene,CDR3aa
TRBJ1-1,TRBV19,ASTQALGTEAF
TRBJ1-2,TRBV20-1,SARARQVGAYGYT
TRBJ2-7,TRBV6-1,ASSGLTGAYEQY
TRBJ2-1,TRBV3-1,ASSSLRREGRGNEQF
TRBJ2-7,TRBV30,AWRGLAGRSYEQY
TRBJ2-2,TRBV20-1,SARAQTGTNTGELF
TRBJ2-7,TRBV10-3,AIRGGLSNDGYEQY
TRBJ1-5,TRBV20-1,SARDLRGQSYQPQH
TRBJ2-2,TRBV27,ASSLFGPSNTGELF
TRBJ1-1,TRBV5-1,ASSLVGAGTEAF
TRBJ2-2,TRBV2,ASSVGRNTGELF
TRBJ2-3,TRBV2,ASSETRSDTQY
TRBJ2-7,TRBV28,ASSWLGLAGFYEQY
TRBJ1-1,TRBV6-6,ASSYNRDTEAF
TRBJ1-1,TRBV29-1,SVDWGEAF
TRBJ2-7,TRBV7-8,ASSPWTSGSYEQY
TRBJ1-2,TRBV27,ASSLAGANNYGYT
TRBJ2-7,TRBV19,ASSIGTSAGDEQY
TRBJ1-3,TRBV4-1,ASSQVRSPRSGNTIY
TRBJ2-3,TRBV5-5,ASSLGVDITDTQY
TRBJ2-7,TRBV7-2,ASRVDPSSYEQY
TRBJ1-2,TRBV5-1,ASSSSGTGNVGYT
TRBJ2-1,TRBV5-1,ASSRITGSYNEQF
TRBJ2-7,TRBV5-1,ASSAGLGTSAAYEQY
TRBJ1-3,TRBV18,ASSPLETGSLSGNTIY
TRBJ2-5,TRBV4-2,ASSQDLETSAARY
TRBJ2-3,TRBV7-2,ASRSDRGLTDTQY
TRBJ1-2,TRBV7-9,ASSLGGRTNPGYT
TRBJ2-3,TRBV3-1,ASSQGGTDTQY
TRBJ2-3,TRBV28,ASSPIIQQGPTSGSPTDTQY
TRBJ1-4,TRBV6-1,ASMAGEATNEKLF
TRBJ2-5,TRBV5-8,ASINFGVQETQY
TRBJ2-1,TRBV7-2,ASSFPDRGIDEQF
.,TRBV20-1,SARDYKAGAYNEQY
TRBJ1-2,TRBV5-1,ASSEARGELHGYT
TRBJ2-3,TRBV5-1,ASSLSLAGGGTDTQY
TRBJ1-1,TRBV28,ASSFDLVGTNMNTEAF
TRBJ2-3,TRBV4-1,ASSPMTSPDTQY
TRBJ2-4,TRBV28,ASSPLSPDPGIQY
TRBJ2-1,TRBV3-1,ASSQETGDNEQF
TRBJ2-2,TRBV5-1,ASSLAASANTGELF
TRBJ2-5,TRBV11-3,ASSARMVETQY
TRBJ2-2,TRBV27,ASSLLGYLVTGELF
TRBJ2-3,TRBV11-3,ASSGGVSSTDTQY
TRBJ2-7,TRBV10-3,AISEPDRIDRVYEQY
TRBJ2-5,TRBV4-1,ASSQDGKAY
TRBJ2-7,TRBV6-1,ASTLASSYEQY
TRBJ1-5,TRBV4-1,ASSRGRQGGNQPQH
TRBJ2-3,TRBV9,ASSVLAGVDTQY
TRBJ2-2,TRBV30,AWSVLVRGTGELF
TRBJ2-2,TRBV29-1,SVDRGHTGELF
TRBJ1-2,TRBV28,ASSLLGTGYGYT
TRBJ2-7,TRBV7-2,ASSPNLARYEQY
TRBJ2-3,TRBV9,ASSRADRRTDTQY
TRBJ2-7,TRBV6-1,ASSKAYEQY
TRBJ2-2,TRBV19,ASKSGRADGELF
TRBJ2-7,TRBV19,ASRVGQASYEQY